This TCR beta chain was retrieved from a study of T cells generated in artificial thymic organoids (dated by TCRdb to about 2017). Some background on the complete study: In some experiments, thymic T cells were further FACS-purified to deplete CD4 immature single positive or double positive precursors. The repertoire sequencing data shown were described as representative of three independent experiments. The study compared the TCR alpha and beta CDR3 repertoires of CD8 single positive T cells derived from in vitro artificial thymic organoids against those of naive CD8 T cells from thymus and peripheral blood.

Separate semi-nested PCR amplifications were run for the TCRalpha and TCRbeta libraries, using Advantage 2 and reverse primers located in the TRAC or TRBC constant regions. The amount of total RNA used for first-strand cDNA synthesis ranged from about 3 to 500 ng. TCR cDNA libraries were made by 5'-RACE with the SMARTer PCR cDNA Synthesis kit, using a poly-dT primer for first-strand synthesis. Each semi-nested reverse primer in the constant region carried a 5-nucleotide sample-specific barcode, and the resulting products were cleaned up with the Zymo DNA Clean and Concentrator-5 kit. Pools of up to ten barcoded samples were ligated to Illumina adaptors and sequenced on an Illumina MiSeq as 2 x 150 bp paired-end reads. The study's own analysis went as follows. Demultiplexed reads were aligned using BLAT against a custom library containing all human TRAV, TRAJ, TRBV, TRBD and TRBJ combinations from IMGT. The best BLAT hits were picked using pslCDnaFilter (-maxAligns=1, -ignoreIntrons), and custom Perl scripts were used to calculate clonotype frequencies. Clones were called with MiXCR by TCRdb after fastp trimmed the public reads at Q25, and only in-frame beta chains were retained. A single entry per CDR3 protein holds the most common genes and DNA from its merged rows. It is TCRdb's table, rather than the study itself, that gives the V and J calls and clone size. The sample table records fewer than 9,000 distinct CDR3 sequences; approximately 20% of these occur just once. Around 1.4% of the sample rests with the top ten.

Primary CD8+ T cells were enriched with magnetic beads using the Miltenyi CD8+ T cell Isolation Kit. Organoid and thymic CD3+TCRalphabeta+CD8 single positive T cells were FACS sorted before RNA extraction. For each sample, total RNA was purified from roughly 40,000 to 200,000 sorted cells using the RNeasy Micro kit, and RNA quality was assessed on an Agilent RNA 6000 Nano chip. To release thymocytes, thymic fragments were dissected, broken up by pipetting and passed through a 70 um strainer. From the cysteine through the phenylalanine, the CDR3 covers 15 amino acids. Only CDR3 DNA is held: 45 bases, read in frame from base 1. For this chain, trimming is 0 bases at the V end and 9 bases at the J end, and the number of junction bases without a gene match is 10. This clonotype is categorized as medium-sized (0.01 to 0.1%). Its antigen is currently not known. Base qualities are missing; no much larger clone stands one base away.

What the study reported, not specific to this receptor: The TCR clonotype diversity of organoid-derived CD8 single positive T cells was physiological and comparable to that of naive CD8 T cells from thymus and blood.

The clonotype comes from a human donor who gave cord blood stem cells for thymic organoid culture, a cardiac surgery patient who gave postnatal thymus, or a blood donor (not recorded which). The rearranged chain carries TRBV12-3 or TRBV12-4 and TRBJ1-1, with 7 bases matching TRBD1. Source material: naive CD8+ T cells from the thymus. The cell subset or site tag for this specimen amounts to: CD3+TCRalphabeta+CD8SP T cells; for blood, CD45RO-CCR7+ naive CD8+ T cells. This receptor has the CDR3 CASSLALGIQGKAFF. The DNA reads TGTGCCAGCAGTTTAGCGCTTGGTATACAGGGGAAAGCTTTCTTT.